The 15 T cell receptor beta chains reported below all come from one sample, sequenced in a study of identical twins. In TCRdb, the 5' RACE reads were re-called with MiXCR into one record per CDR3 protein. The table lists approximately 1.8 million distinct CDR3 sequences, about 32% of them singletons. Sequences were obtained from cord blood. These receptor sequences come from a newborn girl in good health.

This clonotype was seen at least ten times. V and J are TRBV29-1 and TRBJ2-7; D not certain. The CDR3 is 12 amino acids. CDR1 and CDR2 from the germline V gene are SQVTM and ANQGSEA. V lost 3 bases and J 2 bases, leaving 8 bases between the germline ends. DNA of the CDR3: TGCAGCGTTGAGGTACAGACCTACGAGCAGTACTTC. It yields the protein CSVEVQTYEQYF.

V usage is TRBV18 and J usage is TRBJ1-4, with D possibly being TRBD1 (5 bases). V lost 0 bases to trimming and J lost 7 bases, with 15 bases between them. CDR1 is KGHSH, CDR2 LQKENI, per germline. This CDR3 has 16 amino acids. CDR3 residues: CASSPPGTPEGEKLFF. CDR3 in DNA: TGTGCCAGCTCACCACCAGGGACTCCGGAGGGTGAAAAACTGTTTTTT.

This clonotype was counted only a few times. The chain's CDR3 is CASSSTSGVSSYWFF. The CDR3 DNA sequence: TGTGCCAGCAGTTCCACTAGCGGGGTTTCTTCTTATTGGTTCTTC. The chain carries TRBV7-2 and TRBJ2-1; 10 bases line up with TRBD2. Germline trimming cut 6 bases from V and 15 bases from J; bases unmatched to any gene: 17. Germline V CDR1 and CDR2: SGHTA, FQGNSA. The CDR3 contains 15 residues.

The CDR3 sequence: CASSPDRSGYGYTF. CDR3 DNA sequence: TGTGCCAGCAGCCCGGACAGGTCCGGCTATGGCTACACCTTC. The rearrangement joins TRBV5-6 to TRBJ1-2; TRBD1 matches at 7 bases. The V gene end was trimmed by 4 bases and the J gene end by 4 bases; junction bases not matched to a gene: 7. The CDR3 is 14 amino acids. CDR1 and CDR2 (germline): SGHDT, YYEEEE.

The chain employs TRBV7-2 and TRBJ1-1, with a weak D call TRBD1 (5 bases). Trimming shortened V by 5 bases and J by 7 bases, and 11 bases separated the two germline ends. This CDR3 contains 12 residues. Germline V gives CDR1 SGHTA, CDR2 FQGNSA. The CDR3 DNA sequence: TGTGCCAGCAGCCCGCGACAGCTTGAAGCTTTCTTT. This translates into CASSPRQLEAFF.

This clonotype was seen only a few times. The J gene is TRBJ2-7, the V gene TRBV7-2; TRBD2 matches at 8 bases. Germline V CDR1 and CDR2: SGHTA, FQGNSA. The CDR3 sequence is 14 residues long. The J segment lost 6 bases and the V segment lost 2 bases, leaving 6 bases of the junction unmatched. The CDR3 DNA follows: TGTGCCAGCAGCTTAATGGGACTAGTCCCCGAGCAGTACTTC. Its protein product is CASSLMGLVPEQYF.

The rearrangement links TRBV12-5 to TRBJ2-7; no reliable D call. Per germline, CDR1 LGHNT and CDR2 FRNRAP. The V end lost 5 bases, the J end lost 12 bases, and 5 bases lay between the germline ends. The CDR3 runs to 8 residues. The CDR3 bases are TGTGCTAGTGGTCCTCCGTACTTC. Protein sequence: CASGPPYF.

The chain couples TRBV9 to TRBJ2-3; perhaps TRBD2 as D (6 bases). The CDR3 is 14 amino acids. V lost 0 bases, J lost 9 bases, and 14 bases lay in between. CDR1 is SGDLS, CDR2 YYNGEE, per germline. CDR3 nucleotide sequence: TGTGCCAGCAGCGTAGGCGGGGAAAGGGGAACGCAGTATTTT. This encodes CASSVGGERGTQYF. Drawing the rest from reference TRBV9 and TRBJ2-3, the complete variable domain is DSGVTQTPKHLITATGQRVTLRCSPRSGDLSVYWYQQSLDQGLQFLIQYYNGEERAKGNILERFSAQQFPDLHSELNLSSLELGDSALYFCASSVGGERGTQYFGPGTRLTVL.

In this sample, this clonotype turned up many times. The chain uses TRBV5-1 and TRBJ1-2; D not resolved. In germline, CDR1 is SGHRS, CDR2 YFSETQ. Trimming took off 0 bases at V and 8 bases at J, with 8 bases between the two ends. This CDR3 has 12 residues. This CDR3 is CASSLAGEGYTF. As DNA, the CDR3 is TGCGCCAGCAGCTTGGCGGGAGAGGGCTACACCTTC.

This clonotype was observed a handful of times. The chain combines TRBV25-1 with TRBJ1-2, with D maybe TRBD1 (6 bases). The CDR3 is made up of 15 amino acids. Trimming left V 4 bases short and J 3 bases short, with 15 bases between. The V gene's germline CDR1 is MGHDK and CDR2 SYGVNS. The CDR3, as DNA: TGTGCCAGCAGTGGAGGGCGGGGGCAGGACTATGGCTACACCTTC. Its translation: CASSGGRGQDYGYTF.

The chain has TRBV15 and TRBJ2-1, with 7 nucleotides matching TRBD1. The better agreement between TRBJ2-7 and the DNA end casts doubt on the J call. The CDR3 sequence is 12 residues long. Germline loops: CDR1 LNHNV, CDR2 YYDKDF (reference sequence). CDR3 coding DNA: TGTGCCACCGGGACAGTATACAATGAGCAGTACTTC. Residues: CATGTVYNEQYF.

This clonotype was seen a handful of times. The chain recombines TRBV28 with TRBJ1-4; D is undetermined. CDR3 length: 16 residues. CDR1 and CDR2 from the germline V gene are MDHEN and SYDVKM. V shed 5 bases and J shed 1 base, with 14 bases lying between them. For the CDR3, the DNA is TGTGCCAGCAGTCAGAAGAGGGTGGGAACTAATGAAAAACTGTTTTTT. Translating gives CASSQKRVGTNEKLFF.

A few counts support this clonotype. The rearrangement joins TRBV4-2 to TRBJ2-2; a weak D match, TRBD1 (6 bases). CDR1 is LGHNA, CDR2 YNFKEQ, per germline. This CDR3 is built from 16 residues. The V end was cut by 1 base, the J end by 0 bases, with 9 bases between. The CDR3 DNA is TGTGCCAGCAGCCAAGGACAGGTTTCGAACACCGGGGAGCTGTTTTTT. It encodes CASSQGQVSNTGELFF.

V usage is TRBV30 and J usage is TRBJ1-4, with D possibly matching TRBD1 (5 bases). V lost 2 bases and J 8 bases, leaving 12 bases between the germline ends. CDR1 GTSNPN and CDR2 SVGIG come from the germline V gene (reference sequence). This CDR3 contains 13 residues. The CDR3 DNA reads as TGTGCCTGGAGTTATTTCAGGGAGGAAAAACTGTTTTTT. It yields the protein CAWSYFREEKLFF.

This clonotype was seen more than once but under ten times. V and J are TRBV7-9 and TRBJ2-1; 7 bases agree with TRBD2. Looked up from germline, CDR1 is SEHNR and CDR2 is FQNEAQ (reference sequence). Trimming cost V 2 bases and J 6 bases; bases outside gene matches: 7. CDR3 size: 15 residues. CDR3 residues: CASSLTGGWANEQFF. CDR3 DNA: TGTGCCAGCAGCTTAACGGGGGGTTGGGCCAATGAGCAGTTCTTC.